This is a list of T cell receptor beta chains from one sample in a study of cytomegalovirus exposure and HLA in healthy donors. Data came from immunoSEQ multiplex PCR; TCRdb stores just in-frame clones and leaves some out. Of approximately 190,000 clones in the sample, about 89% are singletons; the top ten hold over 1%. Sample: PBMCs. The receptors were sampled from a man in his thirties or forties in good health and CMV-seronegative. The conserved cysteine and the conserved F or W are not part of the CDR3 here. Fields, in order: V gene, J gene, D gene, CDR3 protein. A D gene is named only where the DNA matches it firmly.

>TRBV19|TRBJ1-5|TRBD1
ASSGGQAPRGQPQH
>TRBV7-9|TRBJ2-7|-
ASRLGSYEQY
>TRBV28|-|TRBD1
AGPGQYYEQY
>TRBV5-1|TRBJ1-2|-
ASSLGSNNYGYT
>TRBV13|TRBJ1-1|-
ASSLGFAPEAF
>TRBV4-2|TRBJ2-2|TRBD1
ASSQDRLGGTGDPTGELF
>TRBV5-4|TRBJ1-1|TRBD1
ASTRGTEMGAF
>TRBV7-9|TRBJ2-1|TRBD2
ASSPRLAGFRQF
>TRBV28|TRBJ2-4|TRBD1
ASSAGVGTGNKNIQY
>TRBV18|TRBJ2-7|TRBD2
ASSPGLAGGNEQY
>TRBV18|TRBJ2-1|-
ASSPPGTIWDEQF
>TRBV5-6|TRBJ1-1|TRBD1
ASSSGGITEAF
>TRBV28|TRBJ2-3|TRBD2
ASSSGGAPDTQY
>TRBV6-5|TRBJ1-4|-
ASSYGTKLF
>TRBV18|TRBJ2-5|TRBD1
ASSLAGTEQETQY
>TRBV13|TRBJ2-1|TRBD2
ASTLAGRDSTYNEQF
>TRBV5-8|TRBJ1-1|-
ASSPAGGSMNTEAF
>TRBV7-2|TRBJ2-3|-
ASSLYGTDTQY
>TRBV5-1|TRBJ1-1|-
ASSLALLTEAF
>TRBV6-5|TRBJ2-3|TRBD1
ASSNRQGLDTQY
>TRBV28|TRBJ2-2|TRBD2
ASSFLSGGAPGELF
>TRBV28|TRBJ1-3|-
ASSFVAGNTIY
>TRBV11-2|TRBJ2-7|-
ASSLGPIVLLEQY
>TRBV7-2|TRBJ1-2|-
ASSSRSRVGYT
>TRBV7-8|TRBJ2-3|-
ASSRVWGEGDTQY
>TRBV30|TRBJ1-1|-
AWGRVGNTEAF
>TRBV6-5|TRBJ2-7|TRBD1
ASRQGAPPYEQY
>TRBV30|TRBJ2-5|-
ATFEGGETQY
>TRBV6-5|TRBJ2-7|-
ASRSLYEQY
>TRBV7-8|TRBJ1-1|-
ASSLVFPGAMNTEAF
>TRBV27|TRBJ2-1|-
ASSLGWDRRDEQF
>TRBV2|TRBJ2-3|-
ASKWGAGVDTQY
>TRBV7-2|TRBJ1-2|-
ASSKSALGDYGYT
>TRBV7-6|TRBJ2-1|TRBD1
ASRAGGNNEQF
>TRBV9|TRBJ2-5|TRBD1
ASSVGTGSLTQY
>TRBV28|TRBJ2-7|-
ASSRPRGRGYEQY
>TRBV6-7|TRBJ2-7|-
ASSYSLPEDEQY